These 6 T cell receptor beta chains came from one sample sequenced in a study of shared clonotypes between healthy human individuals. The data were produced by immunoSEQ multiplex PCR, yet TCRdb's version contains in-frame clones alone and is incomplete. The sample holds 450,000 to 500,000 clones, 70% to 85% seen once. Sample: PBMCs. Receptors originate from a woman in her 40s in good health. Some clones in this sample may be carry-over from other donors' samples.

The CDR3 loop is CASSIVGYEQYF. The CDR3, as DNA: TGCGCCAGCAGCATTGTGGGGTACGAGCAGTACTTC. This sequence joins TRBV5-1 and TRBJ2-7; D unresolved. Trimming took 4 bases from V and 4 from J, leaving 9 bases between them. CDR3 size: 12 residues. Germline CDR1 reads SGHRS; CDR2 reads YFSETQ.

This rearrangement joins TRBV5-1 to TRBJ2-5; perhaps TRBD2 as D (6 bases). This CDR3 has 13 residues. V was pared by 7 bases and J by 5 bases, with 15 bases between. In germline, CDR1 is SGHRS, CDR2 YFSETQ. The CDR3 loop reads CASCSSGSETQYF. DNA for the CDR3: TGCGCCAGCTGCTCATCCGGGAGTGAGACCCAGTACTTC.

Notes on this clone: At one of its ends the junction is not consistent with the germline gene, which may arise from a read error. The chain combines TRBV7-7 with TRBJ2-1; D gene unclear. This CDR3 is built from 14 residues. From germline, CDR1 is SSHAT and CDR2 FNYEAQ (reference sequence). The CDR3 region has the DNA TGTGCTAGCAGCTTGGCGGTGGCGGCTTATGAGCAGTTCTTC. Translation gives CASSLAVAAYEQFF.

This clone was counted many times. The rearrangement joins TRBV25-1 to TRBJ2-4; tentative D call: TRBD1 (6 bases). The CDR3 has 13 amino acids. Germline V gene sequence: CDR1 MGHDK, CDR2 SYGVNS. Trimming stripped 5 bases from V and 8 bases from J, with 13 bases between. CDR3 residues: CASSPTGLDIQYF. CDR3 coding DNA: TGTGCCAGCAGTCCCACAGGGTTGGACATTCAGTACTTC.

The chain uses TRBV5-5 and TRBJ1-1, with D possibly matching TRBD1 (5 bases). Germline V gene data show CDR1 as SGHKS and CDR2 as YYEKEE (reference sequence). CDR3 length equals 14 residues. The V end lost 0 bases, the J end lost 10 bases, and 16 bases lay between the germline ends. The CDR3 DNA sequence: TGTGCCAGCAGCTTGGGAAGCTTACAGGACCGAGCTTTCTTT. It specifies CASSLGSLQDRAFF.

Note on this clone: A read error likely explains this, since a far larger clone differs by one base. Other DNA sequences from this sample encode an identical CDR3 as well. The V gene is TRBV9, the J gene TRBJ2-7; TRBD1 matches 9 bases. This CDR3 comprises 15 residues. CDR1 is SGDLS, CDR2 YYNGEE, per germline. The CDR3 nucleotides are TGTGCCAGTAGCGTAGAAGGGACAGGGTCCTACGAGCAGTACTTC. Protein product: CASSVEGTGSYEQYF. Full variable domain (missing parts from reference TRBV9 and TRBJ2-7): DSGVTQTPKHLITATGQRVTLRCSPRSGDLSVYWYQQSLDQGLQFLIQYYNGEERAKGNILERFSAQQFPDLHSELNLSSLELGDSALYFCASSVEGTGSYEQYFGPGTRLTVT.